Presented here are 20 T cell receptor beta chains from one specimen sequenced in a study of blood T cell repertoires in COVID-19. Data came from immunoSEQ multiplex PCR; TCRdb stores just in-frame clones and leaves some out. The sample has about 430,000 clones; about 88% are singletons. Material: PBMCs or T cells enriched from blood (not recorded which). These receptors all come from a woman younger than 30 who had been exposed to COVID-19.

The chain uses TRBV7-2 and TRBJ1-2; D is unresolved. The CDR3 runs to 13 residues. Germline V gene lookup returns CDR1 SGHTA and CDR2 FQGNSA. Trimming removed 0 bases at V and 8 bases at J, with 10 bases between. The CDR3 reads CASSLATGDGYTF. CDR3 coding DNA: TGTGCCAGCAGCTTAGCGACTGGTGACGGCTACACCTTC.

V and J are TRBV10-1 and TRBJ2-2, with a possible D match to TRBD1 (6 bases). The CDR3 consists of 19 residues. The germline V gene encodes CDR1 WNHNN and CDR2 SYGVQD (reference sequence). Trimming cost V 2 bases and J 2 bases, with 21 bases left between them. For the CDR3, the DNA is TGCGCCAGCAGTGAGACAGGGCGGGCCCGACCACTTAACACCGGGGAGCTGTTTTTT. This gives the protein CASSETGRARPLNTGELFF.

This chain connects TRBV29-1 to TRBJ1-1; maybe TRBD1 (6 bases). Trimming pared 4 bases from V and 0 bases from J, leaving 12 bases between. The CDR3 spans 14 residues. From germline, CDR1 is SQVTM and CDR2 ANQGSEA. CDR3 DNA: TGCAGCGTTGTTGCAACAGGGCTGAACACTGAAGCTTTCTTT. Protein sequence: CSVVATGLNTEAFF. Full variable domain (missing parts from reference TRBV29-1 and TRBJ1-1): SAVISQKPSRDICQRGTSLTIQCQVDSQVTMMFWYRQQPGQSLTLIATANQGSEATYESGFVIDKFPISRPNLTFSTLTVSNMSPEDSSIYLCSVVATGLNTEAFFGQGTRLTVV.

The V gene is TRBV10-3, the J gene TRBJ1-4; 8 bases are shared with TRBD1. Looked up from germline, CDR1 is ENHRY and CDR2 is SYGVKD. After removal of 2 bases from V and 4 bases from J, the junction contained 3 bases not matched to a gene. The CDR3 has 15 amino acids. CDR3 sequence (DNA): TGTGCCATCAGTGAGGACAGGGGCGTTAATGAAAAACTGTTTTTT. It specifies CAISEDRGVNEKLFF.

The CDR3 region has the DNA TGTGCCAGCAGTGAAGGCTCCGGGACTAGCGGGGGGAAGACCCAGTACTTC. Translated, it gives CASSEGSGTSGGKTQYF. This sequence joins TRBV28 and TRBJ2-5; 15 positions match TRBD2. Germline CDR1 reads MDHEN; CDR2 reads SYDVKM. Trimming removed 5 bases from V and 6 bases from J; junction bases left unmatched: 10. This CDR3 has 17 amino acids.

The CDR3 DNA reads as TGTGCCAGCTCCACAGGTAGCGGGGGAGCTTACGAGCAGTACTTC. Translated: CASSTGSGGAYEQYF. The rearrangement joins TRBV18 to TRBJ2-7, with 9 nucleotides matching TRBD2. The CDR3 contains 15 residues. After removal of 6 bases from V and 4 bases from J, the junction contained 10 bases not matched to a gene. CDR1 KGHSH and CDR2 LQKENI come from the germline V gene.

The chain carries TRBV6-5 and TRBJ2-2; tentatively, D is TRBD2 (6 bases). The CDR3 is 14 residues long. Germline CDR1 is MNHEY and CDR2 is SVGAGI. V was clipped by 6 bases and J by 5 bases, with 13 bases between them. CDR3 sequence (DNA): TGTGCCAGCAGACCGTCGGGAGCTACCGGGGAGCTGTTTTTT. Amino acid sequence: CASRPSGATGELFF.

The CDR3 DNA reads as TGTGCCAGCAGCTCCCTACAGGGTTGGGTCACTGAAGCTTTCTTT. Protein product: CASSSLQGWVTEAFF. This chain links TRBV7-2 with TRBJ1-1; the D gene is possibly TRBD1 (6 bases). V lost 4 bases to trimming and J lost 4 bases, with 16 bases between them. This CDR3 is 15 amino acids long. From germline, CDR1 is SGHTA and CDR2 FQGNSA. Filled out from reference TRBV7-2 and TRBJ1-1, the complete variable domain reads GAGVSQSPSNKVTEKGKDVELRCDPISGHTALYWYRQSLGQGLEFLIYFQGNSAPDKSGLPSDRFSAERTGGSVSTLTIQRTQQEDSAVYLCASSSLQGWVTEAFFGQGTRLTVV.

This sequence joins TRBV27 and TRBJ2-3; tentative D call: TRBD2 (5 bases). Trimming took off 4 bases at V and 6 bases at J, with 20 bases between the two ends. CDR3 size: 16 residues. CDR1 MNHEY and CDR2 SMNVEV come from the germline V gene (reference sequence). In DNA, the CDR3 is TGTGCCAGCAGTTCCCTGACTACATCTTCTGAGGATACGCAGTATTTT. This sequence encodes CASSSLTTSSEDTQYF.

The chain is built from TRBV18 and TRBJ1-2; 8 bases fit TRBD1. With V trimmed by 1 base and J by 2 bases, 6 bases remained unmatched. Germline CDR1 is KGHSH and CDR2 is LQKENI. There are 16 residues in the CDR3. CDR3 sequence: CASSPQTGTGNYGYTF. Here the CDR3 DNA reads TGTGCCAGCTCACCACAGACTGGGACAGGCAACTATGGCTACACCTTC.

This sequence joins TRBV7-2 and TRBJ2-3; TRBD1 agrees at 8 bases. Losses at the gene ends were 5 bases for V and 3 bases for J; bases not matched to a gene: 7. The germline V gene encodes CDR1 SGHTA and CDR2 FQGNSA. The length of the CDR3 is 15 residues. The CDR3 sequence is CASSGRRQGTDTQYF. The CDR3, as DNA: TGTGCCAGCAGCGGGCGACGACAGGGGACAGATACGCAGTATTTT. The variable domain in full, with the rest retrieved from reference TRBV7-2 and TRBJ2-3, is GAGVSQSPSNKVTEKGKDVELRCDPISGHTALYWYRQSLGQGLEFLIYFQGNSAPDKSGLPSDRFSAERTGGSVSTLTIQRTQQEDSAVYLCASSGRRQGTDTQYFGPGTRLTVL.

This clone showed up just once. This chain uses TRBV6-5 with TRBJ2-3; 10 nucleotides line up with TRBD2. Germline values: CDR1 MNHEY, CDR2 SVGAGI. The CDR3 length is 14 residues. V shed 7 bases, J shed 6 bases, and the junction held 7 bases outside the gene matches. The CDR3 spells CASNSGRAADTQYF. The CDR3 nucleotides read TGTGCCAGCAACAGCGGGAGGGCCGCGGATACGCAGTATTTT.

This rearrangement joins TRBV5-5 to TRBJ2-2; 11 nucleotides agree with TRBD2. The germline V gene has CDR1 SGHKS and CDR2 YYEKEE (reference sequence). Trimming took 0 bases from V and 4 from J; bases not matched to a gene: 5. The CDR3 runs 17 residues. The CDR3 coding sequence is TGTGCCAGCAGCTTGGTACTAGCGGGAGTGGGCACCGGGGAGCTGTTTTTT. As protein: CASSLVLAGVGTGELFF.

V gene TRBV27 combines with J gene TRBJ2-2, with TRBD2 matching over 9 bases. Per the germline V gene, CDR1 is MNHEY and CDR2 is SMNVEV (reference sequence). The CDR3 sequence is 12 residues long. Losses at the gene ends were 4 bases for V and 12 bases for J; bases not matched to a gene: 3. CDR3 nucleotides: TGTGCCAGCAGTTCGGGACTAGCACAGCTGTTTTTT. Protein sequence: CASSSGLAQLFF.

The CDR3 reads CASSYLAGGDNEQFF. Here the CDR3 DNA reads TGTGCCAGCAGCTATCTAGCGGGGGGGGACAATGAGCAGTTCTTC. The genes are TRBV7-2 and TRBJ2-1; 12 positions agree with TRBD2. The germline V gene encodes CDR1 SGHTA and CDR2 FQGNSA. V trimming: 4 bases; J trimming: 5 bases; junction bases outside the gene matches: 3. The CDR3 runs to 15 residues.

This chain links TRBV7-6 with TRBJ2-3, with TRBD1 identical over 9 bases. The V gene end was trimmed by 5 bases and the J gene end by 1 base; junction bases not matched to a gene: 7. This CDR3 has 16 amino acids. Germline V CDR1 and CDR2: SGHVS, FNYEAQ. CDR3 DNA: TGTGCCAGCAGCCCCCGGACAGGGGCGGGCACAGATACGCAGTATTTT. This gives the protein CASSPRTGAGTDTQYF.

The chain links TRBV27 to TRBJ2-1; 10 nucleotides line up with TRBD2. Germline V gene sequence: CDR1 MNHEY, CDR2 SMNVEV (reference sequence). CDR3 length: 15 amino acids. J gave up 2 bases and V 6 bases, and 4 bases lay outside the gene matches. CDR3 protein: CASRPGLAAYNEQFF. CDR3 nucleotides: TGTGCCAGCAGGCCCGGACTAGCGGCCTACAATGAGCAGTTCTTC.

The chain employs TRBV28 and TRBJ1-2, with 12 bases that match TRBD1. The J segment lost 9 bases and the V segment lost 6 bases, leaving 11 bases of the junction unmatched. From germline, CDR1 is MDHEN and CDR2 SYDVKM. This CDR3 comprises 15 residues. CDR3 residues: CASRPGGDRGLSYTF. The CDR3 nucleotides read TGTGCCAGCAGGCCCGGTGGGGACAGGGGGCTTAGCTACACCTTC.

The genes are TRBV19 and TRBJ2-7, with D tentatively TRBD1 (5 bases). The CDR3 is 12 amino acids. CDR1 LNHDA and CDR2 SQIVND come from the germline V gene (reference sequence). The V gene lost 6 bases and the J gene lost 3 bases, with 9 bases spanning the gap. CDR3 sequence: CASSFQGYEQYF. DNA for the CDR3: TGTGCCAGTAGCTTTCAGGGCTACGAGCAGTACTTC.

CDR3 DNA: TGTGCCAGTAGTATGGGCGGGAGGGCCGCCGGGGAGCTGTTTTTT. Translating it yields CASSMGGRAAGELFF. The rearrangement uses TRBV19 and TRBJ2-2; 9 positions agree with TRBD2. CDR3 length: 15 amino acids. CDR1 is LNHDA, CDR2 SQIVND, per germline (reference sequence). J was trimmed by 6 bases and V by 3 bases; bases with no gene match: 5.